One and the same sample provided the 3 T cell receptor beta chains below, sequenced in a study of T cells after yellow fever vaccination. TCRdb itself ran the 5' RACE reads through MiXCR, one entry per CDR3 protein. This sample has under 700,000 distinct CDR3 sequences; less than 20% occur once, and the top ten carry 17%. Sequences were derived from PBMCs, sampled 5 days after the first yellow fever vaccination. These receptors were taken from a man younger than 35 who received the YFV17D yellow fever vaccine.

The gene calls are TRBV13 and TRBJ2-3; D is ambiguous. V gave up 5 bases and J gave up 5 bases, with 11 bases separating them. Looked up from germline, CDR1 is PRHDT and CDR2 is FYEKMQ (reference sequence). The CDR3 runs to 13 residues. CDR3 in amino acids: CASSAAAGDTQYF. CDR3 DNA sequence: TGTGCCAGCAGCGCCGCGGCTGGAGATACGCAGTATTTT.

This chain joins TRBV20-1 and TRBJ2-2, with 8 bases matching TRBD2. Germline values: CDR1 DFQATT, CDR2 SNEGSKA (reference sequence). The CDR3 sequence is 14 residues long. V was clipped by 0 bases and J by 6 bases; unmatched bases: 3. The CDR3 DNA reads as TGCAGTGCTAGAGATGCGGGGGGATCCGGGGAGCTGTTTTTT. This encodes CSARDAGGSGELFF.

This clonotype was found many times. The chain carries TRBV6-9 and TRBJ2-5, with D possibly being TRBD1 (7 bases). The CDR3 length is 15 residues. The germline V gene has CDR1 MNHGY and CDR2 SVAAGI. The V and J ends lost 0 bases and 4 bases respectively, with 12 bases between them. The CDR3 is CASSYSGTAGETQYF. CDR3 in DNA: TGTGCCAGCAGTTATTCCGGGACAGCGGGAGAGACCCAGTACTTC.